Given below is one TCR beta chain in context. Its antigen is undetermined. The entry originates in a study of shared clonotypes between healthy human individuals. Study findings and constraints: The generation probabilities recorded for non-shared clonotypes fell below those of clonotypes shared by all four donors. Sharing across four donors was seen in 4% to 5% of naive CD4 clonotypes.

The V gene end was trimmed by 11 bases and the J gene end by 2 bases; junction bases not matched to a gene: 6. The CDR3 runs to 13 residues. Germline V gene data show CDR1 as ENHRY and CDR2 as SYGVKD. The study separated CD4+ cells into CD45RA+ naive and CD45RA-negative memory subsets. At deep level, the assay was performed. TCRdb's copy holds only in-frame clones and misses some; the assay was immunoSEQ multiplex PCR. The sample carries roughly 2.6 million clones, more than 80% recorded once. The genes are TRBV10-3 and TRBJ2-1; 7 bases agree with TRBD2. The receptor comes from a man between 18 and 35 years old in good health. Sequencing was performed on naive CD4+ T cells sorted from blood. Subset: CD45RA+ positively selected. The CDR3 DNA sequence: TGTGCCTCGGCGGGAGTAGCCTACAATGAGCAGTTCTTC. Protein sequence: CASAGVAYNEQFF.